This T cell receptor beta chain is from a study of cytomegalovirus exposure and HLA in healthy donors. Study results and caveats: Overall, approximately 150 TCR beta chains were annotated as cytomegalovirus-associated. Sequencing depth across donors, presence/absence analyses assumed, was roughly uniform.

It was with 60 Vbeta and 13 Jbeta primers that the PCR ran. The repertoire was sequenced with immunoSEQ multiplex PCR; TCRdb's copy has only in-frame clones and lacks some. The repertoire holds 150,000 to 200,000 clones, with around 84% as singletons. Concerning this clone: Its antigen remains unknown.

Healthy bone marrow donors made up the donor group. At collection, donors were nominally healthy, but unrecorded immune exposures were probable. The CDR3 has 14 amino acids. Germline assignment: CDR1 SQVTM and CDR2 ANQGSEA. The V segment lost 4 bases and the J segment 3 bases; nucleotides outside the gene matches: 6. J is TRBJ2-1 and V is TRBV29-1; 7 positions agree with TRBD2. This TCR came from a woman between 18 and 29 years old in good health and CMV-seronegative. Sequenced input: PBMCs. This CDR3 reads CSVVDPSGYNEQFF. For the CDR3, the DNA is TGCAGCGTTGTGGACCCTAGCGGCTACAATGAGCAGTTCTTC.